This T cell receptor (beta chain) emerged from a study of cytomegalovirus exposure and HLA in healthy donors. General study points: Cytomegalovirus-associated status was assigned to 150 or so TCR beta chains. In vitro data verified a few CMV-associated chains as specific for CMV antigens. The classifier reportedly diagnosed cytomegalovirus status with high specificity and sensitivity.

The assay was immunoSEQ multiplex PCR, and TCRdb's table has in-frame clones only and misses some. The data show 50,000 or so clones, over 85% seen once. The table lists this clone with a count of one. Its antigen is as yet unknown. Germline V CDR1 and CDR2: MRHNA, SNTAGT. The CDR3 runs to 14 residues. The V end was cut by 3 bases, the J end by 1 base, with 9 bases between. The rearrangement links TRBV6-4 to TRBJ1-1; maybe TRBD1 (6 bases). The receptor was isolated from a woman aged 18-35 years in good health and CMV-seropositive. The sequenced sample was PBMCs. The CDR3: CASSESGENTEAFF. The CDR3, as DNA: TGTGCCAGCAGTGAATCAGGGGAGAACACTGAAGCTTTCTTT.